The rows below give T cell receptor beta chains drawn from one sample of a study of T cells in Graves' hyperthyroidism and ophthalmopathy. TCRdb ran MiXCR on the multiplex PCR reads and lists one entry per CDR3 protein. The data show 150,000 or so distinct CDR3 sequences, about a tenth seen once. Sequenced: blood. These receptors all stem from a woman younger than 30 with Graves' hyperthyroidism that later progressed to Graves' ophthalmopathy. Each CDR3 is given with its conserved first and last residue. The order of the fields is V gene, D gene, clone size, J gene, CDR3 protein, CDR3 DNA. D genes are given only for firm matches. Clone size is shown for a subset of rows, as once, few, many or a class of expanded clone.

>TRBV27|NA|many|TRBJ2-1
CASSPQGRKYNEQFF
TGTGCCAGCAGTCCACAGGGCCGTAAGTACAATGAGCAGTTCTTC
>TRBV18|TRBD1|few|TRBJ1-5
CASSPRRQGALYQPQHF
TGTGCCAGCTCACCCCGCAGACAGGGGGCTTTGTATCAGCCCCAGCATTTT
>TRBV14|NA|many|TRBJ2-1
CAIPHPGPKRSYNEQFF
TGTGCCATCCCACATCCGGGACCCAAACGCTCCTACAATGAGCAGTTCTTC
>TRBV29-1|NA|many|TRBJ1-2
CSVEGGSSNYGYTF
TGCAGCGTTGAAGGTGGCAGTAGTAACTATGGCTACACCTTC
>TRBV7-2|NA|many|TRBJ2-7
CASSRRGSYEQYF
TGTGCCAGCAGCAGACGGGGTTCCTACGAGCAGTACTTC
>TRBV2|NA|many|TRBJ2-6
CASRTGSSGANVLTF
TGTGCCAGCAGGACGGGGAGCTCTGGGGCCAACGTCCTGACTTTC
>TRBV27|NA|many|TRBJ1-1
CASRSRVENTEAFF
TGTGCCAGCAGATCCAGGGTAGAGAACACTGAAGCTTTCTTT
>TRBV28|NA|many|TRBJ1-4
CASSYQRDNEKLFF
TGTGCCAGCAGTTACCAACGGGACAATGAAAAACTGTTTTTT
>TRBV20-1|NA|many|TRBJ2-3
CSARDGSAGETDTQYF
TGCAGTGCTAGAGATGGAAGTGCAGGGGAAACAGATACGCAGTATTTT
>TRBV20-1|NA|many|TRBJ2-3
CSARTGNGPSTDTQYF
TGCAGTGCCCGTACAGGAAATGGACCTAGCACAGATACGCAGTATTTT
>TRBV7-6|NA|few|TRBJ1-6
CASSLALGASNSPLHF
TGTGCCAGCAGCTTAGCGTTGGGGGCATCAAATTCACCCCTCCACTTT
>TRBV10-3|NA|few|TRBJ1-4
CAISEGRDGRQKLFF
TGTGCCATCAGTGAGGGACGGGACGGCCGTCAGAAACTGTTTTTT
>TRBV6-1|NA|NA|TRBJ2-1
CASSEAGRDEQLF
TGTGCCAGCAGTGAGGCGGGGAGAGATGAGCAGCTCTTC
>TRBV4-1|TRBD1|many|TRBJ2-7
CASSQVTQGAYEQYF
TGCGCCAGCAGCCAGGTTACGCAGGGGGCCTACGAGCAGTACTTC
>TRBV28|NA|many|TRBJ1-1
CASQGNTEAFF
TGTGCCAGCCAGGGGAACACTGAAGCTTTCTTT
>TRBV15|TRBD2|many|TRBJ2-7
CATSRDFWAAGVIVQYF
TGTGCCACCAGCAGAGATTTTTGGGCCGCGGGAGTGATCGTGCAGTACTTC
>TRBV6-1|TRBD1|many|TRBJ1-2
CASSENRGGYTF
TGTGCCAGCAGTGAAAACAGGGGTGGCTACACCTTC
>TRBV11-2|NA|many|TRBJ2-1
CASSQKGGGYNEQFF
TGTGCCAGCAGCCAGAAGGGGGGCGGTTACAATGAGCAGTTCTTC
>TRBV13|NA|many|TRBJ1-1
CASSLGYMNTEAFF
TGTGCCAGCAGCTTAGGATATATGAACACTGAAGCTTTCTTT
>TRBV5-4|NA|few|TRBJ1-2
CASSLNPLQGRSGYTF
TGTGCCAGCAGCCTCAACCCCTTACAGGGACGTAGTGGCTACACCTTC
>TRBV9|NA|many|TRBJ2-7
CASSVATVVETYEQYF
TGTGCCAGCAGCGTAGCGACAGTTGTTGAAACCTACGAGCAGTACTTC
>TRBV20-1|TRBD2|many|TRBJ2-5
CSVRASSGVETQYF
TGCAGTGTTAGAGCTTCGAGCGGGGTGGAGACCCAGTACTTC
>TRBV6-1|NA|many|TRBJ2-7
CASSPRPGTSSSYEQYF
TGTGCCAGCAGTCCCCGACCCGGGACATCTAGCTCCTACGAGCAGTACTTC
>TRBV4-1|NA|NA|TRBJ2-1
CASSQDTGANEQFF
TGCGCCAGCAGCCAAGATACCGGGGCCAATGAGCAGTTCTTC
>TRBV7-8|NA|many|TRBJ2-7
CASSLRGVLAYEQYF
TGTGCCAGCAGCTTGAGGGGCGTTCTGGCCTACGAGCAGTACTTC
>TRBV20-1|TRBD1|many|TRBJ2-7
CSALEGGATGEQYF
TGCAGTGCTCTGGAAGGGGGCGCCACGGGGGAGCAGTACTTC
>TRBV28|NA|NA|TRBJ2-1
CASSPWMSSLYNEQFF
TGTGCCAGCAGTCCTTGGATGTCATCACTCTACAATGAGCAGTTCTTC
>TRBV27|TRBD2|many|TRBJ2-1
CASSFIRLAGEINEQFF
TGTGCCAGCAGTTTCATTCGACTAGCGGGAGAAATCAATGAGCAGTTCTTC
>TRBV7-2|TRBD2|many|TRBJ2-7
CASSEGLAGGAYEQYF
TGTGCCAGCAGCGAAGGACTAGCGGGTGGGGCCTACGAGCAGTACTTC
>TRBV12-3/TRBV12-4|NA|many|TRBJ1-2
CASSSRNAYGYTF
TGTGCCAGCAGCTCCCGGAATGCTTATGGCTACACCTTC
>TRBV7-2|TRBD1|few|TRBJ1-4
CASSLLGTASNEKLFF
TGTGCCAGCAGCTTATTGGGGACAGCCAGTAATGAAAAACTGTTTTTT
>TRBV5-1|TRBD2|few|TRBJ2-7
CASSLGTSGEYEQYF
TGCGCCAGCAGCTTGGGGACTAGCGGAGAATACGAGCAGTACTTC
>TRBV18|TRBD2|many|TRBJ2-7
CASSPGGGFDEQYF
TGTGCCAGCTCACCAGGCGGGGGGTTCGACGAGCAGTACTTC
>TRBV28|TRBD1|many|TRBJ2-7
CASRQTGTGGGEQYF
TGTGCCAGCAGGCAAACCGGGACAGGTGGGGGCGAGCAGTACTTC
>TRBV27|TRBD1|many|TRBJ1-5
CASSSAPDRNQPQHF
TGTGCCAGCAGTTCGGCCCCGGACAGGAATCAGCCCCAGCATTTT
>TRBV2|NA|many|TRBJ1-4
CASSEARTEKLFF
TGTGCCAGCAGTGAAGCGCGGACTGAAAAACTGTTTTTT
>TRBV13|TRBD1|many|TRBJ2-5
CASSPSGQGGTQETQYF
TGTGCCAGCAGCCCATCAGGACAGGGGGGAACCCAAGAGACCCAGTACTTC
>TRBV7-2|NA|many|TRBJ1-2
CASSLALEVNYGYTF
TGTGCCAGCAGCTTAGCGTTGGAAGTAAACTATGGCTACACCTTC
>TRBV30|NA|few|TRBJ2-2
CAWSRQGVSTGELFF
TGTGCCTGGAGCCGACAAGGGGTTTCTACCGGGGAGCTGTTTTTT
>TRBV19|TRBD2|NA|TRBJ2-2
CASSPGTRKWARKGTGELFF
TGTGCCAGTAGTCCCGGGACTAGGAAGTGGGCCCGGAAAGGCACCGGGGAGCTGTTTTTT
>TRBV29-1|NA|many|TRBJ2-3
CSAYRGGPVDTQYF
TGCAGCGCCTACCGTGGGGGGCCGGTGGATACGCAGTATTTT
>TRBV7-9|TRBD1|many|TRBJ1-5
CASSRGTGGGDQPQHF
TGTGCCAGCAGCCGCGGGACAGGGGGAGGGGATCAGCCCCAGCATTTT
>TRBV12-3/TRBV12-4|NA|NA|TRBJ2-7
CASSMTSPYEQYF
TGTGCCAGCAGTATGACTAGTCCCTACGAGCAGTACTTC
>TRBV18|TRBD2|many|TRBJ2-1
CASSPQGGGIYNEQFF
TGTGCCAGCTCACCACAAGGCGGGGGAATCTACAATGAGCAGTTCTTC
>TRBV9|NA|many|TRBJ1-1
CASSVRTALNMRAFF
TGTGCCAGCAGCGTTCGGACAGCCCTTAATATGAGAGCTTTCTTT